A single sample is the source of the 32 T cell receptor beta chains below, sequenced in a study of T-cell memory formation after mild COVID-19. MiXCR was run by TCRdb on the 5' RACE reads, yielding one entry per CDR3 protein. Of about 290,000 distinct CDR3 sequences listed, 15% to 20% are singletons. The source material was PBMCs or a T cell subset sorted from them (not recorded which). The origin of the receptors is a man aged 18 to 35 who had mild COVID-19 (a few samples of this study predate the infection). Cell type and time point are not known.

The chain recombines TRBV29-1 with TRBJ1-2, with D perhaps TRBD1 (5 bases). Germline V gives CDR1 SQVTM, CDR2 ANQGSEA. The CDR3 runs to 13 residues. V lost 6 bases, J lost 2 bases, and 13 bases lay in between. CDR3 sequence (DNA): TGCAGCGTAGACGAGGACATCAACTATGGCTACACCTTC. This sequence encodes CSVDEDINYGYTF. Using reference TRBV29-1 and TRBJ1-2 for the parts outside the CDR3, the full variable domain is SAVISQKPSRDICQRGTSLTIQCQVDSQVTMMFWYRQQPGQSLTLIATANQGSEATYESGFVIDKFPISRPNLTFSTLTVSNMSPEDSSIYLCSVDEDINYGYTFGSGTRLTVV.

This clonotype was observed at least ten times. The gene calls are TRBV5-1 and TRBJ2-5, with TRBD1 matching over 10 bases. Germline V lookup: CDR1 SGHRS, CDR2 YFSETQ. Unmatched junction bases numbered 2, after V lost 0 bases and J lost 3 bases. This CDR3 spans 15 amino acids. CDR3 sequence (DNA): TGCGCCAGCAGCTTGGCTGGGACAGGGGAAGAGACCCAGTACTTC. This gives the protein CASSLAGTGEETQYF.

CDR3 sequence (DNA): TGTGCCAGTAGTATTGCACCCTACTCCTACAATGAGCAGTTCTTC. It specifies CASSIAPYSYNEQFF. The rearrangement uses TRBV19 and TRBJ2-1; the D is unclear. This CDR3 comprises 15 residues. Per germline, CDR1 LNHDA and CDR2 SQIVND (reference sequence). Trimming took off 3 bases at V and 0 bases at J, with 9 bases between the two ends. The whole variable domain, filled in from reference TRBV19 and TRBJ2-1, reads DGGITQSPKYLFRKEGQNVTLSCEQNLNHDAMYWYRQDPGQGLRLIYYSQIVNDFQKGDIAEGYSVSREKKESFPLTVTSAQKNPTAFYLCASSIAPYSYNEQFFGPGTRLTVL.

This clonotype appeared a single time. This chain uses TRBV20-1 with TRBJ1-4, with no clear D. The V and J ends lost 5 bases and 4 bases respectively, with 8 bases between them. The CDR3 loop spans 12 amino acids. Germline CDR1 DFQATT, CDR2 SNEGSKA (reference sequence). Here the CDR3 DNA reads TGCAGTGCTCCGGACGGTAATGAAAAACTGTTTTTT. This gives the protein CSAPDGNEKLFF.

The chain links TRBV6-5 to TRBJ2-5, with TRBD1 matching over 7 bases. Per germline, CDR1 MNHEY and CDR2 SVGAGI. The CDR3 has 19 amino acids. V was clipped by 6 bases and J by 2 bases; unmatched bases: 21. The CDR3 here is CASSHHKRPGQKLQETQYF. As DNA, the CDR3 is TGTGCCAGCAGCCACCACAAACGGCCGGGACAGAAGCTGCAAGAGACCCAGTACTTC.

The table lists this clonotype with a few counts. The V call is TRBV4-2, the J call TRBJ2-3, with D possibly called TRBD1 or TRBD2 (6 bases each). This CDR3 has 17 residues. Germline CDR1 is LGHNA and CDR2 is YNFKEQ. The V gene lost 3 bases and the J gene lost 2 bases, with 18 bases spanning the gap. The CDR3 spells CASSHLKRGADTDTQYF. Here the CDR3 DNA reads TGTGCCAGCAGCCATCTGAAGAGGGGGGCCGACACAGATACGCAGTATTTT.

There are a few counts of this clonotype. The V call is TRBV12-3 or TRBV12-4, the J call TRBJ2-7, with a tentative D call TRBD1 (5 bases). Trimming pared 5 bases from V and 5 bases from J, leaving 19 bases between. CDR3 length equals 15 residues. The CDR3 coding sequence is TGTGCCAGCAGTGCCGCCAGGGCTGGGGTGGACGAGCAGTACGTC. Protein: CASSAARAGVDEQYV.

The chain uses TRBV10-3 and TRBJ1-2; 7 bases fit TRBD1. V trimming: 4 bases; J trimming: 2 bases; junction bases outside the gene matches: 7. Per the germline V gene, CDR1 is ENHRY and CDR2 is SYGVKD. The CDR3 has 15 amino acids. This CDR3 reads CAISVPQQGNYGYTF. For the CDR3, the DNA is TGTGCCATCAGTGTCCCCCAACAGGGGAACTATGGCTACACCTTC.

J is TRBJ2-1 and V is TRBV10-3; D uncertain. The V gene's germline CDR1 is ENHRY and CDR2 SYGVKD. The CDR3 loop spans 15 amino acids. Trimming left V 6 bases short and J 0 bases short, with 12 bases between. CDR3 in amino acids: CAIRADPTSYNEQFF. CDR3 in DNA: TGTGCCATCAGAGCCGACCCGACCTCCTACAATGAGCAGTTCTTC.

The rearrangement links TRBV6-2 or TRBV6-3 to TRBJ1-2, with a possible D match to TRBD1 (5 bases). The CDR3 covers 14 residues. V was pared by 10 bases and J by 2 bases, with 17 bases between. Germline V gene sequence: CDR1 MNHEY, CDR2 SVGEGT. In DNA, the CDR3 is TGTGCCACGACTACGGGGCAGCTCAACTATGGCTACACCTTC. It is translated as CATTTGQLNYGYTF.

This rearrangement joins TRBV20-1 to TRBJ2-3; maybe TRBD2 (6 bases). Trimming removed 7 bases from V and 1 base from J, with 12 bases in between. Germline V gives CDR1 DFQATT, CDR2 SNEGSKA (reference sequence). The CDR3 contains 13 residues. CDR3 amino acids: CSEAKRGTDTQYF. Here the CDR3 DNA reads TGCAGTGAGGCTAAGCGGGGCACAGATACGCAGTATTTT.

V usage is TRBV6-5 and J usage is TRBJ2-2; D may be TRBD2 (6 bases). The V gene's germline CDR1 is MNHEY and CDR2 SVGAGI. The CDR3 spans 18 residues. V was trimmed by 2 bases and J by 0 bases, leaving 16 bases between them. The chain's CDR3 is CASSYGGAGGANTGELFF. In nucleotides, the CDR3 is TGTGCCAGCAGTTACGGCGGGGCCGGTGGCGCGAACACCGGGGAGCTGTTTTTT.

The chain employs TRBV20-1 and TRBJ1-5; the D gene is possibly TRBD1 (5 bases). This CDR3 comprises 14 residues. V lost 0 bases and J lost 6, with 12 bases in between. Per germline, CDR1 DFQATT and CDR2 SNEGSKA (reference sequence). The CDR3 loop reads CSARDRGGPQPQHF. DNA for the CDR3: TGCAGTGCTAGAGATAGGGGTGGGCCTCAGCCCCAGCATTTT.

V and J are TRBV4-3 and TRBJ2-7; D unresolved. The ends were cut back, 2 bases at V and 4 bases at J, with 12 bases in the middle. The CDR3 is 14 residues long. Germline V gene lookup returns CDR1 LGHNA and CDR2 YSLEER. CDR3 coding DNA: TGCGCCAGCAGCCAACGACCGGGCAGTTACGAGCAGTACTTC. This encodes CASSQRPGSYEQYF.

The chain joins TRBV6-2 or TRBV6-3 to TRBJ2-1, with D possibly TRBD2 on 6 matching bases. V was clipped by 8 bases and J by 8 bases, with 16 bases between them. Per the germline V gene, CDR1 is MNHEY and CDR2 is SVGEGT. This CDR3 region has 13 residues. CDR3 nucleotide sequence: TGTGCCAGCTCCACGGGCGGGAACTATGAGCAGTTCTTC. This translates into CASSTGGNYEQFF.

In its sample, this clonotype was seen a few times. The J gene is TRBJ2-1, the V gene TRBV6-4; TRBD2 agrees at 7 bases. Germline CDR1 MRHNA, CDR2 SNTAGT. The CDR3 is made up of 13 amino acids. Trimming at V came to 4 bases and at J to 8 bases, leaving 5 bases not matched to a gene. The CDR3 protein is CASSVDGGDEQFF. As DNA, the CDR3 is TGTGCCAGCAGTGTCGATGGGGGGGATGAGCAGTTCTTC.

V usage is TRBV7-9 and J usage is TRBJ2-1, with a tentative D call TRBD2 (7 bases). The CDR3 runs 12 residues. The V end was cut by 5 bases, the J end by 14 bases, with 16 bases between. Germline V CDR1 and CDR2: SEHNR, FQNEAQ (reference sequence). As DNA, the CDR3 is TGTGCCAGCAGCCAAACCGGGGGGCTAGAGTTCTTC. Translating it yields CASSQTGGLEFF.

This clonotype was recorded a few times. J is TRBJ2-5 and V is TRBV7-9; D tentatively fits TRBD1 or TRBD2 (6 bases each). This CDR3 is 14 amino acids long. V lost 5 bases and J lost 4, with 14 bases in between. The germline V gene has CDR1 SEHNR and CDR2 FQNEAQ (reference sequence). The CDR3 nucleotides are TGTGCCAGCAGCCCATCCGGGGGCAGAGAGACCCAGTACTTC. Translating it yields CASSPSGGRETQYF.

The J gene is TRBJ2-5, the V gene TRBV7-9, with 12 bases aligning to TRBD1. Germline values: CDR1 SEHNR, CDR2 FQNEAQ (reference sequence). V lost 5 bases to trimming and J lost 4 bases; unmatched junction nucleotides: 5. The CDR3 sequence is 15 residues long. Here the CDR3 reads CASSRWDRGPETQYF. The CDR3 bases are TGTGCCAGCAGCAGATGGGACAGGGGGCCAGAGACCCAGTACTTC.

This clonotype was seen a single time. The J gene is TRBJ2-1, the V gene TRBV2; D may be TRBD1 (6 bases). V lost 6 bases, J lost 10 bases, and 10 bases lay in between. This CDR3 is 11 amino acids long. From germline, CDR1 is SNHLY and CDR2 FYNNEI. This CDR3 is CASRTGTEQFF. As DNA, the CDR3 is TGTGCCAGCAGAACCGGGACAGAGCAGTTCTTC.

This clonotype has more than one count but fewer than ten. The chain links TRBV6-5 to TRBJ2-5, with a weak D call TRBD2 (5 bases). Trimming stripped 5 bases from V and 5 bases from J, with 15 bases between. CDR3 length: 14 amino acids. The V gene's germline CDR1 is MNHEY and CDR2 SVGAGI. CDR3 region: CASSGGPGGETQYF. CDR3 nucleotide sequence: TGTGCCAGCAGTGGCGGCCCCGGCGGGGAGACCCAGTACTTC.

The chain employs TRBV2 and TRBJ1-5, with D tentatively TRBD1 (6 bases). The CDR3 runs to 13 residues. Looked up from germline, CDR1 is SNHLY and CDR2 is FYNNEI. The V end was cut by 1 base, the J end by 9 bases, with 10 bases between. The DNA of the CDR3 is TGTGCCAGCAGTGAAGAGGGGGGTCCGCCCCAGCATTTT. This gives the protein CASSEEGGPPQHF.

This clonotype turned up a few times. The V gene is TRBV7-2, the J gene TRBJ2-3; D ambiguous. Germline V gene data show CDR1 as SGHTA and CDR2 as FQGNSA. V lost 5 bases, J lost 10 bases, and 13 bases lay in between. This CDR3 has 12 amino acids. CDR3 region: CASSTDSVPQYF. The CDR3 DNA sequence: TGTGCCAGCAGCACGGATTCAGTTCCGCAGTATTTT.

This clonotype was observed a few times. The chain recombines TRBV18 with TRBJ1-4; D not resolved. This CDR3 is built from 12 residues. Trimming cost V 3 bases and J 7 bases, with 6 bases left between them. Germline V lookup: CDR1 KGHSH, CDR2 LQKENI. The CDR3 DNA sequence: TGTGCCAGCTCACCCCTAGGTGAAAAACTGTTTTTT. Its translation: CASSPLGEKLFF.

This clonotype was observed a handful of times. The CDR3 DNA follows: TGTGCCAGCAGTCCGAAGGGAGGTGACGAGCAGTACGTC. Its translation: CASSPKGGDEQYV. The genes are TRBV6-5 and TRBJ2-7; possibly TRBD2 for D (6 bases). The CDR3 is made up of 13 amino acids. Between the trimmed V and J ends, which lost 5 bases and 5 bases, there was a span of 13 bases. CDR1 and CDR2 (germline): MNHEY, SVGAGI.

This clonotype was picked up a small number of times. This rearrangement joins TRBV4-1 to TRBJ1-1, with D perhaps TRBD1 (5 bases). CDR1 is MGHRA, CDR2 YSYEKL, per germline. The CDR3 contains 13 residues. Trimming cost V 4 bases and J 5 bases, with 11 bases left between them. DNA of the CDR3: TGCGCCAGCAGCCGCGGAGGGGAAACTGAAGCTTTCTTT. It is translated as CASSRGGETEAFF.

The sample holds a few counts of this clonotype. The chain recombines TRBV7-3 with TRBJ2-7, with D unresolved. The V gene's germline CDR1 is SGHTA and CDR2 FQGTGA. Trimming shortened V by 3 bases and J by 4 bases, and 4 bases separated the two germline ends. CDR3 length: 11 amino acids. The CDR3 DNA sequence: TGTGCCAGCAGCTTGCGGTACGAGCAGTACGTC. It specifies CASSLRYEQYV.

This chain joins TRBV25-1 and TRBJ2-2, with D tentatively TRBD1 or TRBD2 (6 bases each). The CDR3 is 16 amino acids. Trimming took 4 bases from V and 4 from J, leaving 16 bases between them. CDR1 is MGHDK, CDR2 SYGVNS, per germline. The CDR3 reads CASSVRGARGTGELFF. The CDR3 nucleotides are TGTGCCAGCAGTGTAAGGGGGGCGCGTGGCACCGGGGAGCTGTTTTTT.

This clonotype has more than one count but fewer than ten. V is TRBV7-9 and J is TRBJ1-6; D gene ambiguous. The V and J ends lost 3 bases and 9 bases respectively, with 12 bases between them. This CDR3 has 14 residues. The germline gives CDR1 SEHNR, CDR2 FQNEAQ (reference sequence). The CDR3 loop is CASSFNTDGSPLHF. The CDR3 nucleotides are TGTGCCAGCAGCTTCAATACCGACGGTTCACCCCTCCACTTT.

The sample holds a few counts of this clonotype. The chain has TRBV24-1 and TRBJ2-3, with D unresolved. V was trimmed by 6 bases and J by 4 bases, leaving 13 bases between them. The V gene's germline CDR1 is KGHDR and CDR2 SFDVKD. CDR3 size: 14 residues. The CDR3 nucleotides read TGTGCCACCAGTCGGACGAAGATGGCAGATACGCAGTATTTT. This translates into CATSRTKMADTQYF.

A few counts support this clonotype. This chain uses TRBV3-1 with TRBJ1-5, with TRBD1 as a possible D gene (5 bases). The CDR3 sequence is 14 residues long. Germline V CDR1 and CDR2: LGHDT, YNNKEL (reference sequence). Trimming stripped 0 bases from V and 7 bases from J, with 10 bases between. The CDR3 protein is CASSQDSGRQPQHF. CDR3 DNA sequence: TGTGCCAGCAGCCAAGATTCAGGGAGACAGCCCCAGCATTTT. The full variable domain, in which reference TRBV3-1 and TRBJ1-5 provide the parts outside the CDR3, is DTAVSQTPKYLVTQMGNDKSIKCEQNLGHDTMYWYKQDSKKFLKIMFSYNNKELIINETVPNRFSPKSPDKAHLNLHINSLELGDSAVYFCASSQDSGRQPQHFGDGTRLSIL.

This clonotype was picked up a small number of times. The chain links TRBV7-6 to TRBJ1-4; possible D gene TRBD1, 5 bases. The CDR3 is 15 amino acids. V lost 3 bases, J lost 3 bases, and 11 bases lay in between. Per germline, CDR1 SGHVS and CDR2 FNYEAQ. This CDR3 reads CASSLGGAPNEKLFF. In DNA form, the CDR3 reads TGTGCCAGCAGCTTGGGAGGGGCTCCTAATGAAAAACTGTTTTTT. The whole variable domain, filled in from reference TRBV7-6 and TRBJ1-4, reads GAGVSQSPRYKVTKRGQDVALRCDPISGHVSLYWYRQALGQGPEFLTYFNYEAQQDKSGLPNDRFSAERPEGSISTLTIQRTEQRDSAMYRCASSLGGAPNEKLFFGSGTQLSVL.